A single T cell receptor (beta chain) is shown here with its context. Its target is not known. From germline, CDR1 is MGHRA and CDR2 YSYEKL. J lost 10 bases, V lost 4 bases, and 15 bases had no gene match. This CDR3 contains 16 residues. These data come from a study of CD8+ T cells in alopecia areata. Broader study findings: Relative to normal scalp, lesional scalp, especially alopecia totalis/universalis, showed higher clonality. Sequenced scalp T cells also include alphabeta T cells resident in normal skin.

Once RNA had been extracted, it was reverse transcribed into cDNA to act as the sequencing template. TCRdb's copy holds only in-frame clones and misses some; the assay was immunoSEQ multiplex PCR. Here the sample spans about 150,000 clones, around 57% being singletons. The J gene is TRBJ1-4, the V gene TRBV4-1; TRBD1 matches 7 bases. This TCR was sampled from a human donor in good health. The sample was CD4+ T cells sorted from blood. The CDR3 region has the DNA TGCGCCAGCAGCCCACAAGTACAGGGGAAGGTGGTAAAACTGTTTTTT. This sequence encodes CASSPQVQGKVVKLFF.